The 23 T cell receptor beta chains below all came from one sample that was sequenced in a study of blood T cell repertoires in COVID-19 (dated by TCRdb to about 2020). The library relied on the immunoSEQ multiplex PCR assay. This immuneACCESS table, as held by TCRdb, lists in-frame sequences with V and J called but not all clones. Of the missing ones, under half trace to an unresolved V gene in checked studies; the others have no known cause. The sample has 35,000 to 45,000 clones on record, roughly 92% of them singletons. Under 9.5% of the sample rests with the top ten. The sample comprised peripheral blood. These receptors all stem from a man between 50 and 59 years old with active COVID-19.

This clone was seen a single time. J is TRBJ2-2 and V is TRBV11-2; tentatively, D is TRBD1 (5 bases). Germline V gene lookup returns CDR1 SGHAT and CDR2 FQNNGV. V lost 7 bases and J lost 0, with 9 bases in between. The CDR3 runs to 14 residues. CDR3 nucleotide sequence: TGTGCCAGCATCCTAGGGGCGAACACCGGGGAGCTGTTTTTT. Encoded protein: CASILGANTGELFF. The full variable domain, its missing parts supplied by reference TRBV11-2 and TRBJ2-2, is EAGVAQSPRYKIIEKRQSVAFWCNPISGHATLYWYQQILGQGPKLLIQFQNNGVVDDSQLPKDRFSAERLKGVDSTLKIQPAKLEDSAVYLCASILGANTGELFFGEGSRLTVL.

The rearrangement uses TRBV28 and TRBJ2-2, with TRBD2 matching over 12 bases. Per germline, CDR1 MDHEN and CDR2 SYDVKM. The CDR3 runs to 16 residues. With V trimmed by 4 bases and J by 4 bases, 4 bases remained unmatched. This CDR3 is CASSSGLAGVTGELFF. CDR3 nucleotides: TGTGCCAGCAGTTCGGGACTAGCGGGTGTCACCGGGGAGCTGTTTTTT.

The chain uses TRBV12-3 or TRBV12-4 and TRBJ1-1; tentatively, D is TRBD1 (5 bases). CDR3 length equals 13 residues. Trimming took off 6 bases at V and 4 bases at J, with 12 bases between the two ends. The CDR3 coding sequence is TGTGCCAGCAGCTACGGGGGGGGCACTGAAGCTTTCTTT. This translates into CASSYGGGTEAFF.

V is TRBV4-1 and J is TRBJ1-1; 7 bases map to TRBD1. Per the germline V gene, CDR1 is MGHRA and CDR2 is YSYEKL. CDR3 size: 15 residues. V was clipped by 3 bases and J by 2 bases; unmatched bases: 6. CDR3 amino acids: CASSHSRQGNTEAFF. CDR3 coding DNA: TGCGCCAGCAGCCATTCCAGACAGGGAAACACTGAAGCTTTCTTT.

A word on this clone: A junction boundary mismatches the germline segment, possibly from a read error. The chain recombines TRBV7-3 with TRBJ2-1; 11 bases are shared with TRBD2. Per germline, CDR1 SGHTA and CDR2 FQGTGA. This CDR3 is built from 15 residues. The chain's CDR3 is CASSLTSGSSGEQFF. Written as DNA, the CDR3 is TGTGCCAGCAGCCTAACTAGCGGGAGTTCAGGTGAGCAGTTCTTC.

The J gene is TRBJ1-5, the V gene TRBV28; a weak D match, TRBD1 (6 bases). This CDR3 is built from 16 residues. Trimming removed 1 base at V and 0 bases at J, with 10 bases between. Germline values: CDR1 MDHEN, CDR2 SYDVKM. The CDR3 DNA sequence: TGTGCCAGCAGTTTATTTCCAGGGGATAGCAATCAGCCCCAGCATTTT. This encodes CASSLFPGDSNQPQHF.

The V call is TRBV6-5, the J call TRBJ2-1, with D possibly matching TRBD2 (6 bases). This CDR3 is 11 amino acids long. V was pared by 2 bases and J by 14 bases, with 10 bases between. Germline V CDR1 and CDR2: MNHEY, SVGAGI. CDR3: CASSYGTAEFF. CDR3 in DNA: TGTGCCAGCAGTTACGGGACTGCGGAGTTCTTC.

The genes are TRBV6-5 and TRBJ2-5; D is possibly TRBD1 (6 bases). This CDR3 is built from 16 residues. Per germline, CDR1 MNHEY and CDR2 SVGAGI. V was cut by 0 bases and J by 7 bases, with 18 bases left in between. The CDR3 DNA reads as TGTGCCAGCAGTTACTCTGGATTCCAATCAGGGGTGACCCAGTACTTC. Amino acids: CASSYSGFQSGVTQYF.

The V call is TRBV27, the J call TRBJ2-3; 7 bases fit TRBD2. J gave up 6 bases and V 5 bases, and 20 bases lay outside the gene matches. This CDR3 comprises 18 residues. Germline V lookup: CDR1 MNHEY, CDR2 SMNVEV (reference sequence). The CDR3 DNA sequence: TGTGCCAGCAGTCTACATCATCCCTCATCGCGGGAGTCGGATACGCAGTATTTT. The encoded protein is CASSLHHPSSRESDTQYF.

The chain is built from TRBV6-6 and TRBJ2-7; perhaps TRBD2 as D (6 bases). Per germline, CDR1 MNHNY and CDR2 SVGAGI (reference sequence). Trimming removed 4 bases from V and 0 bases from J, with 10 bases in between. The CDR3 has 14 amino acids. The CDR3 DNA sequence: TGTGCCAGCAGTTGGCTGGGACTCTCCTACGAGCAGTACTTC. Translating it yields CASSWLGLSYEQYF.

This clone has only one observation. The V gene is TRBV7-9, the J gene TRBJ2-1; a weak D match, TRBD1 (5 bases). The CDR3 loop spans 14 amino acids. Per the germline V gene, CDR1 is SEHNR and CDR2 is FQNEAQ (reference sequence). Trimming removed 6 bases at V and 8 bases at J, with 17 bases between. CDR3 sequence reads: CASRKESQGDEQFF. DNA for the CDR3: TGTGCCAGCAGGAAAGAGTCTCAGGGCGATGAGCAGTTCTTC.

This chain uses TRBV20-1 with TRBJ2-5; D perhaps matches TRBD2 (5 bases). This CDR3 has 11 amino acids. The V gene's germline CDR1 is DFQATT and CDR2 SNEGSKA (reference sequence). V was pared by 5 bases and J by 4 bases, with 8 bases between. CDR3 amino acids: CSAREPETQYF. CDR3 DNA: TGCAGTGCTCGGGAACCAGAGACCCAGTACTTC.

The chain uses TRBV10-1 and TRBJ1-1, with TRBD1 matching over 9 bases. Germline V CDR1 and CDR2: WNHNN, SYGVQD (reference sequence). V gave up 6 bases and J gave up 0 bases; unmatched junction bases: 2. This CDR3 is 14 amino acids long. The CDR3 is CASRRTGVNTEAFF. CDR3 coding DNA: TGCGCCAGCAGGCGGACAGGGGTGAACACTGAAGCTTTCTTT.

J is TRBJ1-6 and V is TRBV6-5; no clear D gene. Germline V gene sequence: CDR1 MNHEY, CDR2 SVGAGI. This CDR3 comprises 15 residues. With 4 bases removed from V and 0 bases from J, the gap between germline ends came to 7 bases. The CDR3 is CASSLVSSYNSPLHF. For the CDR3, the DNA is TGTGCCAGCAGTTTGGTCAGCTCCTATAATTCACCCCTCCACTTT.

The chain is built from TRBV18 and TRBJ2-7; 8 bases fit TRBD1. The CDR3 consists of 16 residues. From germline, CDR1 is KGHSH and CDR2 LQKENI. V lost 4 bases, J lost 2 bases, and 10 bases stayed unmatched. The CDR3 sequence is CASSRGPGTGTYEQYF. The CDR3 DNA reads TGTGCCAGCTCACGAGGTCCCGGGACAGGAACCTACGAGCAGTACTTC.

This chain links TRBV3-1 (or the pseudogene TRBV3-2) with TRBJ1-1; maybe TRBD1 (5 bases). V was clipped by 3 bases and J by 0 bases, with 11 bases between them. The V gene's germline CDR1 is LGHDT and CDR2 YNNKEL (reference sequence). CDR3 length: 15 amino acids. The chain's CDR3 is CASSHPTAMNTEAFF. The CDR3 bases are TGTGCCAGCAGCCATCCGACAGCGATGAACACTGAAGCTTTCTTT.

J is TRBJ2-3 and V is TRBV27, with 10 nucleotides matching TRBD2. The germline gives CDR1 MNHEY, CDR2 SMNVEV (reference sequence). Germline trimming cut 5 bases from V and 3 bases from J; bases unmatched to any gene: 8. This CDR3 has 16 residues. The CDR3 protein is CASSRLAGVGTDTQYF. The CDR3 coding sequence is TGTGCCAGCAGTAGGCTAGCGGGAGTAGGGACAGATACGCAGTATTTT.

This chain joins TRBV5-1 and TRBJ2-3, with TRBD2 matching over 7 bases. With V trimmed by 0 bases and J by 4 bases, 8 bases remained unmatched. The CDR3 runs 16 residues. The germline CDR1 and CDR2 sequences are SGHRS and YFSETQ. CDR3 sequence reads: CASSLETGGPPDTQYF. The CDR3 DNA is TGCGCCAGCAGCTTGGAAACGGGAGGCCCTCCAGATACGCAGTATTTT.

V gene TRBV7-2 combines with J gene TRBJ2-7; TRBD2 matches 12 bases. Per the germline V gene, CDR1 is SGHTA and CDR2 is FQGNSA. CDR3 length equals 16 residues. Trimming cost V 5 bases and J 1 base; bases outside gene matches: 6. The CDR3 region is CASSPRTSGESYEQYF. The CDR3 coding sequence is TGTGCCAGCAGCCCCAGGACTAGCGGGGAGTCCTACGAGCAGTACTTC.

This sequence joins TRBV10-3 and TRBJ2-7, with TRBD2 matching 10 bases. Germline CDR1 ENHRY, CDR2 SYGVKD. This CDR3 has 18 residues. The junction had 17 bases not matched to a gene; V was cut back by 4 bases and J by 5 bases. CDR3 loop: CAISVGNSGRSMFNEQYF. As DNA, the CDR3 is TGTGCCATCAGTGTAGGTAATAGCGGGAGGTCCATGTTCAACGAGCAGTACTTC.

This clone is a singleton in its sample. This chain connects TRBV3-1 (or the pseudogene TRBV3-2) to TRBJ2-2, with D perhaps matching TRBD1 (6 bases). The germline V gene encodes CDR1 LGHDT and CDR2 YNNKEL (reference sequence). The CDR3 totals 16 residues. The V gene lost 4 bases and the J gene lost 7 bases, with 19 bases spanning the gap. CDR3 bases: TGTGCCAGCAGCCTATGGCAGGGGCCCTACGGCGGGGAGCTGTTTTTT. Its translation: CASSLWQGPYGGELFF.

The V call is TRBV7-2, the J call TRBJ2-5; 11 nucleotides line up with TRBD2. Unmatched junction bases numbered 0, after V lost 3 bases and J lost 3 bases. CDR3 size: 14 residues. Germline V gene data show CDR1 as SGHTA and CDR2 as FQGNSA. CDR3 sequence: CASSLGLAEETQYF. Here the CDR3 DNA reads TGTGCCAGCAGCTTGGGACTAGCGGAAGAGACCCAGTACTTC.

The chain has TRBV28 and TRBJ2-5, with a weak D call TRBD2 (5 bases). V lost 5 bases and J 7 bases, leaving 14 bases between the germline ends. This CDR3 contains 13 residues. Germline V gene sequence: CDR1 MDHEN, CDR2 SYDVKM. The CDR3 coding sequence is TGTGCCAGCAGTGTGGACCCCGAGGGGACCCAGTACTTC. As protein: CASSVDPEGTQYF.